The next 11 T cell receptor beta chains were all read from a single sample in a study of T-cell memory formation after mild COVID-19. TCRdb re-called the 5' RACE reads through MiXCR, storing one row per CDR3 protein. Among under 600,000 distinct CDR3 sequences listed, about 20% were seen once. Sequenced sample: PBMCs or a T cell subset sorted from them (not recorded which). The receptors were gathered from an adult woman who had mild COVID-19 (a few samples of this study predate the infection). Cell type and time point are not known.

The V and J genes are TRBV6-4 and TRBJ2-2; the D gene is possibly TRBD1 (6 bases). The CDR3 extends over 14 amino acids. The germline V gene has CDR1 MRHNA and CDR2 SNTAGT. V was clipped by 4 bases and J by 3 bases, with 9 bases between them. This CDR3 reads CASSGTAYTGELFF. The CDR3 DNA follows: TGTGCCAGCAGTGGGACAGCATACACCGGGGAGCTGTTTTTT.

This clonotype was counted at least ten times. The chain is built from TRBV5-1 and TRBJ2-2; 13 nucleotides line up with TRBD2. Unmatched junction bases numbered 7, after V lost 0 bases and J lost 5 bases. The CDR3 has 18 amino acids. Looked up from germline, CDR1 is SGHRS and CDR2 is YFSETQ. CDR3: CASSLGLAGGPATGELFF. CDR3 DNA: TGCGCCAGCAGCTTGGGACTAGCGGGAGGCCCTGCGACCGGGGAGCTGTTTTTT.

There are a few counts of this clonotype. CDR3 loop: CASSQDGGQGTRANEKLFF. CDR3 nucleotide sequence: TGTGCCAGCAGCCAAGATGGGGGGCAAGGGACCCGGGCTAATGAAAAACTGTTTTTT. This chain links TRBV14 with TRBJ1-4; D is possibly TRBD1 (6 bases). Germline CDR1 SGHDN, CDR2 FVKESK. The CDR3 runs to 19 residues. V was clipped by 0 bases and J by 3 bases, with 20 bases between them.

The chain joins TRBV30 to TRBJ1-4; D unclear. The CDR3 totals 16 residues. CDR1 is GTSNPN, CDR2 SVGIG, per germline (reference sequence). V gave up 0 bases and J gave up 7 bases, with 18 bases separating them. The CDR3 nucleotides read TGTGCCTGGAGTGTACAGTTCCTCCAGGCAGTTGAAAAACTGTTTTTT. Amino acids: CAWSVQFLQAVEKLFF. The complete variable domain, with remaining parts taken from reference TRBV30 and TRBJ1-4, reads SQTIHQWPATLVQPVGSPLSLECTVEGTSNPNLYWYRQAAGRGLQLLFYSVGIGQISSEVPQNLSASRPQDRQFILSSKKLLLSDSGFYLCAWSVQFLQAVEKLFFGSGTQLSVL.

The chain recombines TRBV11-2 with TRBJ2-1; D perhaps matches TRBD2 (6 bases). CDR3 length: 15 residues. V lost 5 bases, J lost 3 bases, and 14 bases lay in between. Germline V gene lookup returns CDR1 SGHAT and CDR2 FQNNGV. The CDR3 is CASSPGYGGYNEQFF. CDR3 in DNA: TGTGCCAGCAGCCCAGGGTACGGGGGCTACAATGAGCAGTTCTTC.

This clonotype came up a few times. V is TRBV5-1 and J is TRBJ2-3, with a tentative D call TRBD2 (6 bases). The germline V gene has CDR1 SGHRS and CDR2 YFSETQ. V was shortened by 2 bases and J by 6 bases, with 16 bases between the two germline ends. The CDR3 sequence is 15 residues long. In DNA, the CDR3 is TGCGCCAGCAGCTTCCGGGACTTTCCCACGGATACGCAGTATTTT. It translates to CASSFRDFPTDTQYF.

J is TRBJ1-3 and V is TRBV10-3, with D possibly TRBD1 on 5 matching bases. Trimming left V 6 bases short and J 0 bases short, with 18 bases between. Looked up from germline, CDR1 is ENHRY and CDR2 is SYGVKD. This CDR3 region has 17 residues. CDR3 region: CAISPAGFPSSGNTIYF. The CDR3 nucleotides are TGTGCCATCAGCCCCGCAGGGTTCCCCAGCTCTGGAAACACCATATATTTT.

This clonotype was counted between two and nine times. The chain is built from TRBV20-1 and TRBJ2-5; 10 bases are shared with TRBD1. The germline gives CDR1 DFQATT, CDR2 SNEGSKA (reference sequence). The junction had 5 bases not matched to a gene; V was cut back by 4 bases and J by 0 bases. The CDR3 contains 15 residues. The CDR3 protein is CSAIPDRGNQETQYF. CDR3 DNA sequence: TGCAGTGCTATACCGGACAGGGGGAACCAAGAGACCCAGTACTTC.

The CDR3 DNA reads as TGCGCCAGCAGCCAATCGAGGGGTGCAGCCGAAAACTATGGCTACACCTTC. It codes for CASSQSRGAAENYGYTF. The chain links TRBV4-1 to TRBJ1-2, with D perhaps matching TRBD1 (5 bases). The CDR3 length is 17 residues. The germline V gene encodes CDR1 MGHRA and CDR2 YSYEKL. Trimming removed 2 bases from V and 2 bases from J, with 18 bases in between.

V is TRBV24-1 and J is TRBJ2-3, with D unclear. The CDR3 is 17 amino acids. With 0 bases removed from V and 0 bases from J, the gap between germline ends came to 12 bases. Looked up from germline, CDR1 is KGHDR and CDR2 is SFDVKD. CDR3 residues: CATSDLPVTSSTDTQYF. The CDR3, as DNA: TGTGCCACCAGTGATTTGCCCGTTACCTCCAGCACAGATACGCAGTATTTT.

The chain combines TRBV4-1 with TRBJ2-2; D might be TRBD2 (6 bases). Deletions cut 4 bases from V and 5 bases from J, with 14 bases between. CDR1 is MGHRA and CDR2 is YSYEKL in the germline V gene. The CDR3 length is 15 residues. The CDR3 coding sequence is TGCGCCAGCAGCCGCGGGACTCCGTTTACCGGGGAGCTGTTTTTT. It yields the protein CASSRGTPFTGELFF.